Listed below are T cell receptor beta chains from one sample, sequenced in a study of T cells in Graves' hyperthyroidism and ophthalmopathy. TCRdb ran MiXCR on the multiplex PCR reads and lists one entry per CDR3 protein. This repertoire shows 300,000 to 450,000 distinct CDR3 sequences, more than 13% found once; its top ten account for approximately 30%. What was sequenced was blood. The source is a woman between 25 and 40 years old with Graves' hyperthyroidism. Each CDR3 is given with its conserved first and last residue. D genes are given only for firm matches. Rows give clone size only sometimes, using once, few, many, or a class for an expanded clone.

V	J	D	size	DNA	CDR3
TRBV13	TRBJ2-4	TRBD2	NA	TGTGCCAGCAGCACGCGACTAGCTTTGAACATTCAGTACTTC	CASSTRLALNIQYF
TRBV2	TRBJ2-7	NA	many	TGTGCCAGCAGTGAAGCAGGACAGTTCCCATACGAGCAGTACTTC	CASSEAGQFPYEQYF
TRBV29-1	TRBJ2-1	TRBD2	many	TGCAGCGTTGCCCGGGAGGGCCGTACGGATGAGCAGTTCTTC	CSVAREGRTDEQFF
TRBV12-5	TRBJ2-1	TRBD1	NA	TGTGCTAGTGGTTTGCCGACCGAAAGATTTTACGGGACAGGAAATAATGAGCAGTTCTTC	CASGLPTERFYGTGNNEQFF
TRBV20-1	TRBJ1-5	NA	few	TGCAGTGCTGGCGAACAGGGTCGGAGCAATCAGCCCCAGCATTTT	CSAGEQGRSNQPQHF
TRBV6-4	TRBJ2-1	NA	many	TGTGCCAGCAGTGAAACAGGGGGGGACTACAATGAGCAGTTCTTC	CASSETGGDYNEQFF
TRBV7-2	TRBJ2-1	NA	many	TGTGCCAGCGCGGGGACTGGGGCGTACAATGAGCAGTTCTTC	CASAGTGAYNEQFF
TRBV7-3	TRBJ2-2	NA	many	TGTGCCAGCAGCCTGGACAGCCCAGGCGGAACCGGGGAGCTGTTTTTT	CASSLDSPGGTGELFF
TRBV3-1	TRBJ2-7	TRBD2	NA	TGTGCCAGCAGCCAAGGGGGACTAGCGGGAGGTTCCGCCGGCGAGCAGTACTTC	CASSQGGLAGGSAGEQYF
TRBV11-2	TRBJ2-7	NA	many	TGTGCCAGCAGCTTATACTGGGGCTACGAGCAGTACTTC	CASSLYWGYEQYF
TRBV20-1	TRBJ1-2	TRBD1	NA	TGCAGTGCTAGAGGGGTGGACAGGCAGGGCGGCTACACCTTC	CSARGVDRQGGYTF
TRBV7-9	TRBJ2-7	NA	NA	TGTGCCAGCAGCCTCCATCTTCCTGGTAATTCCTACGAGCAGTACTTC	CASSLHLPGNSYEQYF
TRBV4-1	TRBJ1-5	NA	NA	TGCGCCAGCAGCCAAGATCTAGGGGTTCAGCCCCAGCATTTT	CASSQDLGVQPQHF
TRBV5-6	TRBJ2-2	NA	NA	TGTGCCAGCAGCTTGGTCCAGTTCACCGGGGAGCTGTTTTTT	CASSLVQFTGELFF
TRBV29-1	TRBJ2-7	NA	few	TGCAGCGTTGATCCGGACAGGGAGGGCGAGCAGTACTTC	CSVDPDREGEQYF
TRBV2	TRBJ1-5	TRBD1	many	TGTGCCAGCAGTCGGGACAGCAAAAGCAATCAGCCCCAGCATTTT	CASSRDSKSNQPQHF
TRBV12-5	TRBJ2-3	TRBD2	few	TGTGCTAGTGGCGGGGGGGCGCTCGCAGATACGCAGTATTTT	CASGGGALADTQYF
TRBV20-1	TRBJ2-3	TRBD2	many	TGCAGTGCCACGCGGGAGGGCCGCACAGATACGCAGTATTTT	CSATREGRTDTQYF
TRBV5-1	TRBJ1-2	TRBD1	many	TGCGCCAGCAGCTTCCGCGGGACAGATGGCTACACCTTC	CASSFRGTDGYTF
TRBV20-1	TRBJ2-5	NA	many	TGCAGCGCAGCCGAAACAGGAGATGAGACCCAGTACTTC	CSAAETGDETQYF
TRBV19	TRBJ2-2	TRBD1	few	TGTGCCAGTAGTATAGGGACAGGCAGCCCCACCGGGGAGCTGTTTTTT	CASSIGTGSPTGELFF
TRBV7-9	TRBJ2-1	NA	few	TGTGCCAGCAGCTTAGAACCCAACAATGAGCAGTTCTTC	CASSLEPNNEQFF
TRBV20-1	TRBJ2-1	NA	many	TGCAGTGTCCCCGCGGAGGTTCATTACAATGAGCAGTTCTTC	CSVPAEVHYNEQFF
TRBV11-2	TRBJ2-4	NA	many	TGTGCCAGCAGCCTCGGGGCCCCCGGAGGGGACATTCAGTACTTC	CASSLGAPGGDIQYF
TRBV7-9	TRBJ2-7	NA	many	TGTGCCAGCAGCCCCGAACAGGGATCGACCTACGAGCAGTACTTC	CASSPEQGSTYEQYF
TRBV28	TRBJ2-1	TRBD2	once	TGTGCCAGCAGGGGACTAGCGGGAATTTTCTATGAGCAGTTCTTC	CASRGLAGIFYEQFF
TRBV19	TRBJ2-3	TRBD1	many	TGTGCCAGTAGTATCATGGACAGGGGAACCGATACGCAGTATTTT	CASSIMDRGTDTQYF
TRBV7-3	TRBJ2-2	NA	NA	TGTGCCAGCAGCTTACAGGCGGGTGCGAACACCGGGGAGCTGTTTTTT	CASSLQAGANTGELFF
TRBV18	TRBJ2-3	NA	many	TGTGCCAGCTCAGCGGCACTAGCAGTCAGCACAGATACGCAGTATTTT	CASSAALAVSTDTQYF
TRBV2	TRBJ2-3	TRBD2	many	TGTGCCAGCAGTGAACTAGCGGGAGGGGGCACAGATACGCAGTATTTT	CASSELAGGGTDTQYF
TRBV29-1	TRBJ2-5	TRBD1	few	TGCAGCTACAGGGGGTGGCAAGAGACCCAGTACTTC	CSYRGWQETQYF
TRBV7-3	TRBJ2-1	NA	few	TGTGCCAGCAGCCCAAGAGGGCGGGGAGAGCTCAATGAGCAGTTCTTC	CASSPRGRGELNEQFF
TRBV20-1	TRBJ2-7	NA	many	TGCAGTGCCGTTGGAGAGACGCCCTACGAGCAGTACTTC	CSAVGETPYEQYF
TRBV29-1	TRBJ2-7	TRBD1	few	TGCAGCGTTCGGACAGGGAGCTACGAGCAGTACTTC	CSVRTGSYEQYF
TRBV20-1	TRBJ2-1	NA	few	TGCAGTGCTAGAGATGGAGAGCGGATAAATGAGCAGTTCTTC	CSARDGERINEQFF
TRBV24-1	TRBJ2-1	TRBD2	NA	TGTGCCACCAGTGAAACCGGGACTAGCGGGAGGCGAAGTGGAGAGCAGTTCTTC	CATSETGTSGRRSGEQFF
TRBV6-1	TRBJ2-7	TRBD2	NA	TGTGCCAGCAGTTTCGGAGGACTAGCGGACTCCTACGAGCAGTACTTC	CASSFGGLADSYEQYF
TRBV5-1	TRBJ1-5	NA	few	TGCGCCAGCAGCTGGACCGGACAGCGGAATCAGCCCCAGCATTTT	CASSWTGQRNQPQHF
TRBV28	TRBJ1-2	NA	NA	TGTGCCAGCAGTTTAAGACGTCTTAGCTATGGCCACACCTTC	CASSLRRLSYGHTF
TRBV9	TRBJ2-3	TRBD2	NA	TGTGCCAGCAGCCCGCGACTAGCGACCACAGATACGCAGTATTTT	CASSPRLATTDTQYF